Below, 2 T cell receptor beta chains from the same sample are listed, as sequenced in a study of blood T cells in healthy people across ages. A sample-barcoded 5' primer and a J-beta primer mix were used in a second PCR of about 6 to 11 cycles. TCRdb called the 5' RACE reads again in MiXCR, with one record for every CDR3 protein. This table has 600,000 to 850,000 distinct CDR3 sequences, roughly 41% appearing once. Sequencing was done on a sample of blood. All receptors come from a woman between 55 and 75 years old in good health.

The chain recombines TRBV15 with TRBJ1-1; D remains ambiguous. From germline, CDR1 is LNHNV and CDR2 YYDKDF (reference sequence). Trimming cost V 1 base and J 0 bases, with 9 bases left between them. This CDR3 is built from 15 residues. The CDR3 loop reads CATSRAGQLNTEAFF. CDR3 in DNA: TGTGCCACCAGCAGAGCTGGGCAATTGAACACTGAAGCTTTCTTT.

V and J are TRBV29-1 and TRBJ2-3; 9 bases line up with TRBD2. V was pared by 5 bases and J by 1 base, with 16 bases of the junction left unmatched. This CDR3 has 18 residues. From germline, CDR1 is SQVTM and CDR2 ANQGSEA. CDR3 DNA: TGCAGCGTTTTGTGGATAGCGGGAGAATCGGAAGGCACAGATACGCAGTATTTT. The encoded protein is CSVLWIAGESEGTDTQYF.